This entry is about one T cell receptor (beta chain). V shed 5 bases and J shed 3 bases, with 15 bases lying between them. CDR1 and CDR2 (germline): SGHRS, YFSETQ. This CDR3 contains 16 residues. The record originates from a study of blood T cell repertoires in COVID-19. Study in general: COVID-19 samples, acute and convalescent, were from the United States, Italy and Spain.

In the study's own analysis: Counts of nucleated cells, estimated from reference gene primer amplification, were obtained. Here immunoSEQ multiplex PCR was the method, and the copy in TCRdb shows in-frame clones only, minus some. The DNA was the basis for D and trimming; V, J and clone size are from that table. This sample has around 110,000 clones; 70% to 85% occur once, and the top ten carry more than 13%. Source material: peripheral blood. The chain employs TRBV5-1 and TRBJ1-6; tentative D call: TRBD1 (6 bases). The receptor was isolated from a woman aged 60 to 75 with acute or convalescent COVID-19. CDR3 bases: TGCGCCAGCAGTTACTCCCGGGACAACTATAATTCACCCCTCCACTTT. It encodes CASSYSRDNYNSPLHF.